What follows are 4 T cell receptor beta chains derived from one specimen sequenced in a study of CD8 T cells in ankylosing spondylitis. Study-wide results and caveats: What appeared characteristic of ankylosing spondylitis blood was a TCR beta motif of eight or nine highly homologous variants.

These TCRs' antigens remain unknown. TCRdb re-called the 5' RACE reads through MiXCR, storing one row per CDR3 protein. The repertoire holds hundreds of thousands of distinct CDR3 sequences, around 17% seen once, with about 44% in the top ten. Sequenced sample: blood, either unsorted or a sorted T cell fraction (not recorded which). The receptors come from a male donor with ankylosing spondylitis.

V gene TRBV7-2 combines with J gene TRBJ2-1, with 7 bases identical to TRBD1. This CDR3 is 17 amino acids long. Germline trimming cut 5 bases from V and 6 bases from J; bases unmatched to any gene: 16. The germline CDR1 and CDR2 sequences are SGHTA and FQGNSA. The DNA for the CDR3 is TGTGCCAGCAGCCCAAGAGACAGGGTTCTACGATCCAATGAGCAGTTCTTC. Translated: CASSPRDRVLRSNEQFF.

This clonotype was counted only a few times. The chain carries TRBV6-1 and TRBJ2-2, with D perhaps matching TRBD2 (5 bases). The CDR3 totals 16 residues. The V gene lost 7 bases and the J gene lost 6 bases, with 21 bases spanning the gap. The germline V gene has CDR1 MNHNS and CDR2 SASEGT. The CDR3 loop reads CASTPRGSYLAGELFF. CDR3 nucleotide sequence: TGTGCCAGCACTCCACGGGGTAGCTACCTGGCCGGGGAGCTGTTTTTT.

This clonotype was counted between two and nine times. This CDR3 is CSVETASGNTIYF. CDR3 DNA sequence: TGCAGCGTTGAGACAGCATCTGGAAACACCATATATTTT. This rearrangement joins TRBV29-1 to TRBJ1-3; perhaps TRBD1 as D (5 bases). Germline V lookup: CDR1 SQVTM, CDR2 ANQGSEA. V was shortened by 3 bases and J by 1 base, with 7 bases between the two germline ends. The CDR3 loop spans 13 amino acids.

This clonotype was counted between two and nine times. This rearrangement joins TRBV14 to TRBJ2-3; possibly TRBD1 for D (5 bases). Germline loops: CDR1 SGHDN, CDR2 FVKESK. The CDR3 has 17 residues. V shed 5 bases and J shed 3 bases, with 21 bases lying between them. The CDR3 region is CASSSLGPARVTDTQYF. CDR3 nucleotide sequence: TGTGCCAGCAGCTCTTTAGGACCCGCCAGGGTTACAGATACGCAGTATTTT. Looking up the rest from reference TRBV14 and TRBJ2-3 gives the full variable domain: EAGVTQFPSHSVIEKGQTVTLRCDPISGHDNLYWYRRVMGKEIKFLLHFVKESKQDESGMPNNRFLAERTGGTYSTLKVQPAELEDSGVYFCASSSLGPARVTDTQYFGPGTRLTVL.